This TCR beta chain was observed in a study of cytomegalovirus exposure and HLA in healthy donors. Primers included in the PCR were 60 Vbeta and 13 Jbeta primers. How the authors handled the data: Per a later analysis, the number of unique TCR beta chains was roughly 83 million, of which some 10 million were shared. Clones were sequenced by immunoSEQ multiplex PCR, and TCRdb holds only the in-frame ones, with some missing. For V, J and clone size, that table is used; D and trimming come from the DNA. The top ten hold over 12% of the sample, which has 80,000 to 130,000 clones, roughly 80% seen once. The V end was cut by 2 bases, the J end by 4 bases, with 12 bases between. The CDR3 spans 16 residues. From germline, CDR1 is MNHEY and CDR2 SVGAGI.

The sample taken for sequencing was PBMCs. The chain couples TRBV6-5 to TRBJ2-6, with D possibly matching TRBD2 (6 bases). The sequence derives from a male donor in good health and CMV-seropositive. CDR3 DNA: TGTGCCAGCAGTTACGAAGGGACTGTAGGGGCCAACGTCCTGACTTTC. Amino acids: CASSYEGTVGANVLTF.